This is a list of T cell receptor beta chains from one sample in a study of tumor and adjacent non-tumor tissue in lung cancer. Using its own MiXCR run on the multiplex PCR reads, TCRdb lists one record per CDR3 protein. The sample records some 74,000 distinct CDR3 sequences, just under 75% being singletons. The sequenced sample was lung tumor tissue. These receptors all stem from a woman aged 40 to 55 with non-small cell lung cancer. CDR3s include the opening cysteine and the closing phenylalanine or tryptophan. Fields, in order: CDR3 length, clone size, V gene, D gene, J gene, CDR3 protein, CDR3 DNA. The D gene is left open where the match is weak. Clone size is shown for a subset of rows, as once, few, many or a class of expanded clone.

15	many	TRBV5-4	.	TRBJ2-3	CASSLGGGGGDTQYF	TGTGCCAGCAGCTTGGGAGGAGGGGGGGGAGATACGCAGTATTTT
13	.	TRBV6-5	.	TRBJ1-2	CGSSYSPWGGYTF	TGTGGCAGTAGTTACTCCCCCTGGGGGGGCTACACCTTC
12	.	TRBV11-3	.	TRBJ2-1	CANSLGGNKQFF	TGTGCCAACAGCTTAGGGGGGAATAAGCAGTTCTTC
13	.	TRBV6-5	.	TRBJ2-2	CASSYRTPGGLLF	TGTGCTAGCAGCTATAGGACACCAGGGGGGCTGCTTTTT
13	many	TRBV20-1	TRBD2	TRBJ2-3	CSASSGFTDTQYF	TGCAGTGCTAGTAGCGGGTTCACAGATACGCAGTATTTT
13	.	TRBV29-1	TRBD2	TRBJ2-7	CSVGGRAGYEQYF	TGCAGCGTTGGTGGGAGGGCCGGGTACGAGCAATACTTC
15	once	TRBV4-2	TRBD2	TRBJ2-7	CASSLAGEREAEQYF	TGTGCCAGCAGCCTAGCGGGGGAGAGGGAGGCCGAGCAGTACTTC
17	.	TRBV29-1	TRBD2	TRBJ2-3	CSPIGPRLAESSDTQCF	TGCAGCCCAATTGGGCCAAGACTAGCGGAGTCCTCAGATACGCAGTGTTTT
14	.	TRBV6-2/TRBV6-3	.	TRBJ2-6	CASSYSSGTNVLSF	TGTGCCAGCAGTTACTCCTCTGGGACCAACGTCCTGAGTTTC
14	.	TRBV12-3/TRBV12-4	.	TRBJ2-3	CASSYLGSNQPQYF	TGTGCCAGCAGTTATTTGGGGAGTAATCAGCCCCAGTATTTT
14	.	TRBV29-1	TRBD1	TRBJ1-4	CRMEGTGDGEKLFF	TGTAGAATGGAAGGGACAGGAGACGGTGAAAAACTGTTTTTT
15	.	TRBV11-3	.	TRBJ1-2	CASSRLARPNYDYTF	TGTGCCAGCTCTCGGCTGGCCAGGCCTAACTATGACTACACCTTC
16	.	TRBV5-6	.	TRBJ1-2	CAGSPLSRQANYGYTF	TGTGCCGGCAGTCCCCTTTCAAGACAGGCTAACTATGGCTACACCTTC
15	.	TRBV6-1	TRBD1	TRBJ1-5	CASSRGGGSGQPQHF	TGTGCCAGCAGCCGAGGAGGGGGCTCGGGTCAGCCCCAGCATTTT
15	few	TRBV5-1	.	TRBJ2-3	CASSPRPDSLDTQFF	TGCGCCAGCAGCCCTAGACCCGACAGTTTGGATACGCAGTTTTTT
15	.	TRBV4-1	.	TRBJ1-5	CASSQTRYRNQPQHF	TGTGCCAGCAGCCAAACCCGATACCGAAATCAGCCCCAGCATTTT
12	many	TRBV12-3/TRBV12-4	.	TRBJ1-1	CASSFQGLEAFF	TGTGCCAGCAGTTTTCAGGGACTTGAAGCTTTCTTT
15	.	TRBV11-2	.	TRBJ1-6	CASSLASANNSLLNF	TGTGCCAGCAGCTTAGCCTCGGCGAATAATTCACTCCTCAACTTT
16	.	TRBV29-1	TRBD2	TRBJ2-1	CIAEAMTSGRGAEQFF	TGCATCGCTGAAGCAATGACCAGCGGGAGGGGGGCTGAGCAGTTCTTC
16	.	TRBV6-1	TRBD2	TRBJ2-1	CASTEAVAGRYNEQFF	TGTGCCAGCACTGAAGCGGTAGCGGGGAGATACAACGAGCAGTTCTTC
16	few	TRBV11-2	TRBD1	TRBJ1-4	CASSLAPTGGSEKLFF	TGTGCCAGCAGCCTAGCCCCTACAGGGGGAAGTGAAAAACTGTTTTTT
15	.	TRBV6-5	.	TRBJ1-4	CTSSYSQTSQEELFF	TGTACCAGCAGTTATTCGCAGACGTCGCAGGAAGAACTGTTTTTT
15	.	TRBV11-2	.	TRBJ1-1	CASGLEGGADTEAFF	TGTGCCAGTGGCTTAGAAGGGGGGGCGGACACTGAAGCTTTCTTT
14	.	TRBV6-1	TRBD2	TRBJ2-1	CASQGRGVWDEQFF	TGTGCCAGCCAAGGTCGGGGGGTGTGGGATGAGCAGTTCTTC
16	.	TRBV11-2	.	TRBJ1-5	CASSSLPQRGGQSQHF	TGTGCCAGCAGCTCTCTTCCACAAAGGGGCGGTCAGTCCCAGCATTTT
16	.	TRBV6-1	.	TRBJ2-7	CASSEDEGGDSYEQYF	TGTGCCAGCAGTGAAGACGAGGGGGGCGATTCCTACGAGCAGTACTTC
15	.	TRBV6-2/TRBV6-3	.	TRBJ2-7	CASPSTAGRSYEQYF	TGTGCCAGCCCGTCGACGGCGGGGCGAAGCTACGAGCAGTACTTC
16	once	TRBV11-3	.	TRBJ2-5	CASSLTGIVYQENQYF	TGTGCCAGCAGCTTAACCGGGATAGTGTACCAAGAGAACCAGTACTTC
15	.	TRBV11-2	.	TRBJ2-7	CASSLNPQRSYEHYF	TGCGCCAGCAGCTTAAATCCCCAGAGGTCCTACGAGCACTACTTC
16	.	TRBV12-3/TRBV12-4	TRBD2	TRBJ2-7	CASSLSRTSPSYEQYF	TGTGCCAGTAGTTTAAGTCGGACTAGCCCAAGTTACGAGCAGTACTTC
15	.	TRBV11-2	TRBD2	TRBJ2-1	CAISSATGGPLEQFF	TGTGCCATCAGCTCAGCAACGGGAGGGCCGCTCGAGCAGTTCTTC
16	.	TRBV4-2	TRBD2	TRBJ2-2	CGSSPRLAGGTEELFF	TGTGGCAGCAGCCCTAGACTAGCGGGAGGCACCGAGGAGCTGTTTTTT
13	.	TRBV5-1	.	TRBJ2-1	CASSSRGDNEQFF	TGCGCCAGCAGCTCTAGGGGAGACAATGAGCAGTTCTTC
14	.	TRBV6-1	.	TRBJ2-1	CASRPSSSYNEHFF	TGTGCCAGTAGACCCTCCAGCTCCTACAATGAGCACTTCTTC
14	.	TRBV29-1	TRBD2	TRBJ2-7	CSVVDGTSPHGQYF	TGCAGCGTTGTGGATGGGACTAGCCCCCACGGGCAGTACTTC
15	once	TRBV6-1	.	TRBJ2-7	CAGSEALGTTYKQYF	TGTGCCGGCAGTGAAGCGCTCGGGACCACCTACAAGCAGTACTTC
14	many	TRBV14	.	TRBJ2-2	CASSQSSQSGELFF	TGTGCCAGCAGCCAATCTTCTCAGAGCGGGGAGCTGTTTTTT